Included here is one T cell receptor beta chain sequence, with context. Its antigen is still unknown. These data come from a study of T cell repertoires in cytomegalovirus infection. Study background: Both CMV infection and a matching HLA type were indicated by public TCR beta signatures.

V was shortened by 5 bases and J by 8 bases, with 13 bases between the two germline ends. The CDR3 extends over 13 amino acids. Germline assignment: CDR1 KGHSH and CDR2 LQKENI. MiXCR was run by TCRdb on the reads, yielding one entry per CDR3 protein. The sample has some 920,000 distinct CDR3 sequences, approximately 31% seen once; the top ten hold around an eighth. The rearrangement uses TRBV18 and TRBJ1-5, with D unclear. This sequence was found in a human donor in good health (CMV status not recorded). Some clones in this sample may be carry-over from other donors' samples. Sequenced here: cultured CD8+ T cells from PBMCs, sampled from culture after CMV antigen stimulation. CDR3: CASSMVGDEPQHF. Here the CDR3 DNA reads TGTGCCAGCTCAATGGTGGGAGATGAGCCCCAGCATTTT.